This is a list of T cell receptor beta chains from one sample in a study of radiation and T cells in renal cell carcinoma. Assay: immunoSEQ multiplex PCR; the TCRdb copy retains only in-frame clones and omits some. The top ten hold about 5.8% of the sample, which has some 81,000 clones, roughly nine tenths seen once. This sample comprised blood, obtained from a patient whose treatment included radiotherapy and nephrectomy. The receptors derive from a woman aged 70-85 years with renal cell carcinoma. The conserved cysteine and the conserved F or W are not part of the CDR3 here. Each record gives: J gene, V gene, CDR3 protein.

J gene: TRBJ2-2; V gene: TRBV18; CDR3 protein: ASSPGGSGELF
J gene: TRBJ2-7; V gene: TRBV5-1; CDR3 protein: ASSLGTGEQY
J gene: TRBJ2-2; V gene: TRBV23-1; CDR3 protein: ASSPSTGELF
J gene: TRBJ1-6; V gene: TRBV9; CDR3 protein: ASSVSIASPLH
J gene: TRBJ2-5; V gene: TRBV29-1; CDR3 protein: SVGPGGGTQY
J gene: TRBJ1-5; V gene: TRBV30; CDR3 protein: AWSPRFPNQPQH
J gene: TRBJ2-7; V gene: TRBV11-3; CDR3 protein: ASSPTGGGEQY
J gene: TRBJ1-1; V gene: TRBV5-1; CDR3 protein: ASSLMGQAEAF
J gene: TRBJ2-1; V gene: TRBV4-1; CDR3 protein: ASSQRFLGNEQF
J gene: TRBJ1-2; V gene: TRBV7-2; CDR3 protein: ASSLAPGNRGVAGYT
J gene: TRBJ1-1; V gene: TRBV9; CDR3 protein: ASSPVGRTEAF
J gene: TRBJ2-1; V gene: TRBV2; CDR3 protein: ASSENYPAYNEQF
J gene: TRBJ1-5; V gene: TRBV2; CDR3 protein: ASRRGAGMGKQPQH
J gene: TRBJ1-1; V gene: TRBV28; CDR3 protein: ASSSLSGGWANTEAF
J gene: TRBJ2-1; V gene: TRBV19; CDR3 protein: ASSTSPGGNEQF
J gene: TRBJ2-2; V gene: TRBV5-4; CDR3 protein: ASSQGQLNTGELF
J gene: TRBJ1-2; V gene: TRBV4-2; CDR3 protein: ASSQPGGGLYGYT
J gene: TRBJ1-4; V gene: TRBV4-3; CDR3 protein: ASSQGDYPTNEKLF
J gene: TRBJ2-7; V gene: TRBV30; CDR3 protein: AGWSGSYEQY
J gene: TRBJ1-1; V gene: TRBV6-5; CDR3 protein: ASSLGQGKLNTEAF
J gene: TRBJ1-1; V gene: TRBV19; CDR3 protein: ASSIPYNTEAF
J gene: TRBJ1-2; V gene: TRBV11-2; CDR3 protein: ASSLDRGQSGYT
J gene: TRBJ2-7; V gene: TRBV19; CDR3 protein: ASSLGGADTYEQY
J gene: TRBJ2-5; V gene: TRBV19; CDR3 protein: ASRTSGETQY
J gene: TRBJ2-1; V gene: TRBV7-2; CDR3 protein: ASSKGLAGVSGDNEQF
J gene: TRBJ1-3; V gene: TRBV27; CDR3 protein: ASSLSVSSGNTIY
J gene: TRBJ2-1; V gene: TRBV7-2; CDR3 protein: ASSMDGRRSNEQF
J gene: TRBJ2-4; V gene: TRBV4-1; CDR3 protein: ASSQDQGAKNIQY
J gene: TRBJ1-3; V gene: TRBV5-1; CDR3 protein: ASSFGGGNTIY
J gene: .; V gene: TRBV2; CDR3 protein: ASSKRRLSYEQY
J gene: TRBJ2-7; V gene: TRBV9; CDR3 protein: ASSDPPRNYEQY
J gene: TRBJ2-7; V gene: TRBV4-1; CDR3 protein: ASSQVEGREQY
J gene: TRBJ2-1; V gene: TRBV29-1; CDR3 protein: SVVRGRDTEQF
J gene: TRBJ2-3; V gene: TRBV6-5; CDR3 protein: ASSSGLARDTQY
J gene: TRBJ2-5; V gene: TRBV5-4; CDR3 protein: ASSRGLAGYQETQY
J gene: TRBJ1-6; V gene: TRBV7-8; CDR3 protein: ASSEDRVVLPIS
J gene: TRBJ1-2; V gene: TRBV6-5; CDR3 protein: ASSPRDVGAYGYT
J gene: TRBJ2-3; V gene: TRBV30; CDR3 protein: AWSIADTQY
J gene: TRBJ1-5; V gene: TRBV18; CDR3 protein: ASSLGLGNQPQH
J gene: TRBJ1-4; V gene: TRBV4-3; CDR3 protein: ASSQESLAWEKLF
J gene: TRBJ2-3; V gene: TRBV12-2; CDR3 protein: ASRLGPGSGDTQY
J gene: TRBJ1-5; V gene: TRBV5-6; CDR3 protein: ASSQQQGPGEPQH
J gene: TRBJ2-7; V gene: TRBV5-1; CDR3 protein: ASSSRTASYEQY
J gene: TRBJ1-2; V gene: TRBV7-2; CDR3 protein: ASSWDSPYGYT
J gene: TRBJ2-3; V gene: TRBV7-9; CDR3 protein: ASSLPLGSTDTQY
J gene: TRBJ1-6; V gene: TRBV7-3; CDR3 protein: ASSPGTGNYSPLH
J gene: TRBJ1-6; V gene: TRBV5-6; CDR3 protein: ASSLMRGAQDNSPLH
J gene: TRBJ2-2; V gene: TRBV5-4; CDR3 protein: ASSLSGLAGRTGELF
J gene: TRBJ1-2; V gene: TRBV4-2; CDR3 protein: ASSQDLGRAYGYT